One sample yielded the 23 T cell receptor beta chains listed below, sequenced in a study of cytomegalovirus exposure and HLA in healthy donors. The table came from immunoSEQ multiplex PCR; TCRdb's copy has only in-frame clones and leaves some out. Of about 400,000 clones listed, more than 80% were seen once; the top ten hold roughly 0.8%. The sample taken for sequencing was PBMCs. Source of these receptors: a woman under 30 in good health and CMV-seronegative.

V gene TRBV27 combines with J gene TRBJ2-7; TRBD1 might be the D (6 bases). V lost 3 bases and J 2 bases, leaving 11 bases between the germline ends. This CDR3 comprises 14 residues. Germline V lookup: CDR1 MNHEY, CDR2 SMNVEV (reference sequence). The CDR3 sequence: CASSFRQDPYEQYF. The CDR3 DNA follows: TGTGCCAGCAGTTTCCGACAGGACCCCTACGAGCAGTACTTC.

This clone has ten or more counts. The genes are TRBV11-2 and TRBJ2-7, with 7 nucleotides matching TRBD1. Germline CDR1 and CDR2: SGHAT and FQNNGV. The CDR3 sequence is 15 residues long. J gave up 2 bases and V 1 base, and 5 bases lay outside the gene matches. The CDR3 reads CASSLADRPTYEQYF. CDR3 nucleotides: TGTGCCAGCAGCTTAGCGGACAGGCCCACCTACGAGCAGTACTTC. Together with reference TRBV11-2 and TRBJ2-7, the CDR3 gives the full variable domain: EAGVAQSPRYKIIEKRQSVAFWCNPISGHATLYWYQQILGQGPKLLIQFQNNGVVDDSQLPKDRFSAERLKGVDSTLKIQPAKLEDSAVYLCASSLADRPTYEQYFGPGTRLTVT.

V gene TRBV27 combines with J gene TRBJ1-1; TRBD1 is a possible D gene (5 bases). V shed 6 bases and J shed 4 bases, with 12 bases lying between them. There are 13 residues in the CDR3. Looked up from germline, CDR1 is MNHEY and CDR2 is SMNVEV (reference sequence). CDR3 sequence: CASRTAGGTEAFF. As DNA, the CDR3 is TGTGCCAGCAGAACCGCGGGGGGCACTGAAGCTTTCTTT.

The gene calls are TRBV19 and TRBJ2-2; TRBD1 agrees at 9 bases. V was pared by 5 bases and J by 7 bases, with 11 bases of the junction left unmatched. CDR1 and CDR2 (germline): LNHDA, SQIVND (reference sequence). The CDR3 contains 16 residues. CDR3 in amino acids: CASSLWTGAGVGELFF. CDR3 sequence (DNA): TGTGCCAGTAGTCTCTGGACAGGGGCCGGCGTCGGGGAGCTGTTTTTT. The variable domain in full, with the rest retrieved from reference TRBV19 and TRBJ2-2, is DGGITQSPKYLFRKEGQNVTLSCEQNLNHDAMYWYRQDPGQGLRLIYYSQIVNDFQKGDIAEGYSVSREKKESFPLTVTSAQKNPTAFYLCASSLWTGAGVGELFFGEGSRLTVL.

The genes are TRBV28 and TRBJ2-7; possibly TRBD1 for D (5 bases). This CDR3 has 14 amino acids. In germline, CDR1 is MDHEN, CDR2 SYDVKM. V dropped 5 bases and J dropped 2 bases, with 13 bases sitting between them. The CDR3: CASSRPLTAYEQYF. In DNA, the CDR3 is TGTGCCAGCAGTCGCCCTTTGACAGCCTACGAGCAGTACTTC. Full variable domain (remainder filled in from reference TRBV28 and TRBJ2-7): DVKVTQSSRYLVKRTGEKVFLECVQDMDHENMFWYRQDPGLGLRLIYFSYDVKMKEKGDIPEGYSVSREKKERFSLILESASTNQTSMYLCASSRPLTAYEQYFGPGTRLTVT.

The chain links TRBV9 to TRBJ2-1; 11 bases are a match to TRBD2. Trimming took 3 bases from V and 4 from J; bases not matched to a gene: 3. This CDR3 contains 15 residues. CDR1 and CDR2 from the germline V gene are SGDLS and YYNGEE. The CDR3 spells CASSATSGRYNEQFF. The CDR3 DNA follows: TGTGCCAGCAGCGCCACTAGCGGGAGATACAATGAGCAGTTCTTC.

The chain links TRBV5-6 to TRBJ2-7, with 8 bases that match TRBD1. There are 15 residues in the CDR3. Per the germline V gene, CDR1 is SGHDT and CDR2 is YYEEEE. J gave up 3 bases and V 7 bases, and 12 bases lay outside the gene matches. CDR3 sequence reads: CASEAGGASYYEQYF. Written as DNA, the CDR3 is TGTGCCAGCGAAGCAGGGGGCGCGAGCTACTACGAGCAGTACTTC.

J is TRBJ2-3 and V is TRBV5-1, with 7 bases lining up with TRBD1. The CDR3 consists of 16 residues. Germline CDR1 is SGHRS and CDR2 is YFSETQ. V was clipped by 1 base and J by 1 base; unmatched bases: 6. CDR3 loop: CASSLRRQGGTDTQYF. The CDR3 DNA reads TGCGCCAGCAGCTTGAGAAGGCAGGGGGGCACAGATACGCAGTATTTT. Full variable domain (missing parts from reference TRBV5-1 and TRBJ2-3): KAGVTQTPRYLIKTRGQQVTLSCSPISGHRSVSWYQQTPGQGLQFLFEYFSETQRNKGNFPGRFSGRQFSNSRSEMNVSTLELGDSALYLCASSLRRQGGTDTQYFGPGTRLTVL.

This chain links TRBV27 with TRBJ1-2, with a tentative D call TRBD1 (6 bases). CDR1 is MNHEY, CDR2 SMNVEV, per germline (reference sequence). V was pared by 6 bases and J by 6 bases, with 14 bases between. The CDR3 sequence is 13 residues long. This CDR3 reads CASRPTGWDGYTF. Here the CDR3 DNA reads TGTGCCAGCAGACCTACAGGGTGGGATGGCTACACCTTC.

Only one count was recorded for this clone. The chain is built from TRBV19 and TRBJ1-1; maybe TRBD1 (5 bases). The CDR3 consists of 18 residues. The V end lost 5 bases, the J end lost 3 bases, and 25 bases lay between the germline ends. Germline assignment: CDR1 LNHDA and CDR2 SQIVND (reference sequence). The CDR3 sequence is CASSALPARTTFDTEAFF. CDR3 bases: TGTGCCAGTAGTGCACTCCCTGCCCGGACAACTTTTGACACTGAAGCTTTCTTT.

This clone appeared once. The CDR3 reads CASRLGTGGGNYGYTF. The CDR3 DNA is TGTGCCAGCAGACTAGGGACAGGGGGCGGTAACTATGGCTACACCTTC. The rearrangement uses TRBV27 and TRBJ1-2; 12 nucleotides align to TRBD1. The CDR3 is made up of 16 amino acids. Germline V gene lookup returns CDR1 MNHEY and CDR2 SMNVEV (reference sequence). Trimming removed 6 bases from V and 1 base from J; junction bases left unmatched: 6.

The chain combines TRBV5-6 with TRBJ2-3; 12 nucleotides match TRBD2. The J segment lost 9 bases and the V segment lost 4 bases, leaving 9 bases of the junction unmatched. CDR1 is SGHDT, CDR2 YYEEEE, per germline. This CDR3 comprises 15 residues. The CDR3 nucleotides are TGTGCCAGCAGCCTCGGACTAGCGGGGCGGCCAACGCAGTATTTT. Its translation is CASSLGLAGRPTQYF.

This chain's CDR3 is CSAGMRDEQYF. The CDR3 nucleotides are TGCAGTGCAGGGATGAGGGACGAGCAGTACTTC. The gene calls are TRBV20-1 and TRBJ2-7, with D perhaps TRBD2 (5 bases). This CDR3 is built from 11 residues. Germline-derived CDR1 and CDR2 are DFQATT and SNEGSKA (reference sequence). V dropped 6 bases and J dropped 5 bases, with 11 bases sitting between them.

The V gene is TRBV6-1, the J gene TRBJ2-1; TRBD2 matches at 12 bases. The CDR3 contains 15 residues. Germline V gives CDR1 MNHNS, CDR2 SASEGT. J was trimmed by 4 bases and V by 5 bases; bases with no gene match: 3. The CDR3 coding sequence is TGTGCCAGCAGTAGACTAGCGGGAGAGTACAATGAGCAGTTCTTC. Residues: CASSRLAGEYNEQFF.

J is TRBJ2-3 and V is TRBV7-6, with a weak D call TRBD2 (5 bases). Germline CDR1 is SGHVS and CDR2 is FNYEAQ. Trimming removed 1 base at V and 2 bases at J, with 13 bases between. The CDR3 runs 16 residues. The CDR3 is CASSLVISGPTDTQYF. The DNA of the CDR3 is TGTGCCAGCAGCTTAGTTATCAGCGGACCCACAGATACGCAGTATTTT.

The chain links TRBV27 to TRBJ2-7, with 9 bases aligning to TRBD1. The germline V gene encodes CDR1 MNHEY and CDR2 SMNVEV (reference sequence). The CDR3 sequence is 17 residues long. Germline trimming cut 5 bases from V and 4 bases from J; bases unmatched to any gene: 15. The CDR3 nucleotides read TGTGCCAGCAGTCCCCGACCTCCGGGACAGGGATCTTACGAGCAGTACTTC. Protein product: CASSPRPPGQGSYEQYF.

Turning to this clone: This same CDR3 is encoded by further DNA sequences in the sample. In DNA, the CDR3 is TGTGCCAGCAGTTACAGTACAAACACTGAAGCTTTCTTT. It encodes CASSYSTNTEAFF. This chain links TRBV27 with TRBJ1-1; D remains ambiguous. Trimming left V 4 bases short and J 2 bases short, with 8 bases between. Per the germline V gene, CDR1 is MNHEY and CDR2 is SMNVEV (reference sequence). The CDR3 runs to 13 residues.

V usage is TRBV4-1 and J usage is TRBJ1-2; unclear D gene. Looked up from germline, CDR1 is MGHRA and CDR2 is YSYEKL. The CDR3 spans 15 residues. Trimming shortened V by 0 bases and J by 4 bases, and 12 bases separated the two germline ends. The CDR3 DNA reads TGCGCCAGCAGCCAAGATTCCGGGAAGAGCTATGGCTACACCTTC. It yields the protein CASSQDSGKSYGYTF.

V usage is TRBV30 and J usage is TRBJ1-1, with D maybe TRBD1 (5 bases). Germline CDR1 is GTSNPN and CDR2 is SVGIG (reference sequence). V lost 5 bases and J lost 4, with 11 bases in between. This CDR3 is 12 amino acids long. CDR3 nucleotide sequence: TGTGCCTGGGACGACCAGGGCACTGAAGCTTTCTTT. This translates into CAWDDQGTEAFF.

The chain is built from TRBV28 and TRBJ2-7; 10 bases line up with TRBD2. Germline-derived CDR1 and CDR2 are MDHEN and SYDVKM. The CDR3 is made up of 15 amino acids. V dropped 3 bases and J dropped 6; count of bases not matched to a gene: 8. CDR3 bases: TGTGCCAGCAGTTTTAGGAGCGGGGGGGCTGGCGAGCAGTACTTC. This codes for CASSFRSGGAGEQYF.

The J gene is TRBJ1-2, the V gene TRBV18, with D tentatively TRBD1 (5 bases). The CDR3 consists of 16 residues. V was shortened by 4 bases and J by 12 bases, with 27 bases between the two germline ends. Looked up from germline, CDR1 is KGHSH and CDR2 is LQKENI. CDR3 sequence (DNA): TGTGCCAGCTCACAAAACATGGCTCAAACCAGGGAGGTGGACACCTTC. Amino acid sequence: CASSQNMAQTREVDTF.

The V call is TRBV10-3, the J call TRBJ1-2, with 9 bases that match TRBD1. This CDR3 is 13 amino acids long. With 5 bases clipped from V and 5 bases from J, the junction kept 3 bases outside the gene matches. Germline CDR1 reads ENHRY; CDR2 reads SYGVKD. In nucleotides, the CDR3 is TGTGCCATCAGTACAGACAGGGGGTATGGCTACACCTTC. Amino acid sequence: CAISTDRGYGYTF.

The rearrangement uses TRBV25-1 and TRBJ2-1; D remains unclear. V shed 4 bases and J shed 0 bases, with 13 bases lying between them. Germline loops: CDR1 MGHDK, CDR2 SYGVNS. The CDR3 consists of 16 residues. DNA for the CDR3: TGTGCCAGCAGTGTAACGAGCGTGAGCTCCTACAATGAGCAGTTCTTC. Amino acids: CASSVTSVSSYNEQFF.